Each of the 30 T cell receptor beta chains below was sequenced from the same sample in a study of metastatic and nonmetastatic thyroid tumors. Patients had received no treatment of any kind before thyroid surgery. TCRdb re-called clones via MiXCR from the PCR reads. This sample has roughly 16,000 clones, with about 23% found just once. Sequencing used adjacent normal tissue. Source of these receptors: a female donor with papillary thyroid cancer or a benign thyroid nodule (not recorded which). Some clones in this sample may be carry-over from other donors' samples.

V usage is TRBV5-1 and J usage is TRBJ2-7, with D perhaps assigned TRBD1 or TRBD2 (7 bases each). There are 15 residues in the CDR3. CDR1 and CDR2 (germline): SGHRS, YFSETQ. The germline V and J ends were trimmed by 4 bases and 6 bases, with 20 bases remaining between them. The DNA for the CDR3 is TGCGCCAGCAGCATCCGACAGATCAGGGGGGGCGAGCAGTACTTC. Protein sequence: CASSIRQIRGGEQYF.

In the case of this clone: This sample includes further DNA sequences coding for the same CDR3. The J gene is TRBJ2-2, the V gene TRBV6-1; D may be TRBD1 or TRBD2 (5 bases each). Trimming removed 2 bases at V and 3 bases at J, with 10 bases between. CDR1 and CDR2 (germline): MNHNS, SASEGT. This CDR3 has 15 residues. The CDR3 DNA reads TGTGCCAGCAGTGAACGGGGACGCGACACCGGGGAGCTGTTTTTT. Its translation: CASSERGRDTGELFF.

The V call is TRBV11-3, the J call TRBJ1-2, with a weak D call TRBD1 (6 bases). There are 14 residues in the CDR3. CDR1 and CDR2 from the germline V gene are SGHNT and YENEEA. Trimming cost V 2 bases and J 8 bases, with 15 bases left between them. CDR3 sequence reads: CASSLNQAGEGYTF. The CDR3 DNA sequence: TGTGCCAGCAGCTTAAATCAGGCAGGGGAAGGCTACACCTTC.

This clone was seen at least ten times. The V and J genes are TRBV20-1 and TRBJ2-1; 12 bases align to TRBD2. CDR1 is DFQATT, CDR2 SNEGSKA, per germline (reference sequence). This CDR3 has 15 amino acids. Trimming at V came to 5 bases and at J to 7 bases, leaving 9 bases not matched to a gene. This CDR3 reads CSAPSTSGSLNEQFF. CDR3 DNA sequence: TGCAGTGCTCCTTCGACTAGCGGGAGTTTAAATGAGCAGTTCTTC.

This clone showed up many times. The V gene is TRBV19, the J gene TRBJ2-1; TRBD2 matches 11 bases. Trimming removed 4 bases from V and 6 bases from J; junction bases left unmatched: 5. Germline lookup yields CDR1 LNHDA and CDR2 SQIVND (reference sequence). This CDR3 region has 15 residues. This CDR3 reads CASSTGLAGTNEQFF. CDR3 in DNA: TGTGCCAGTAGTACTGGACTAGCGGGCACCAATGAGCAGTTCTTC.

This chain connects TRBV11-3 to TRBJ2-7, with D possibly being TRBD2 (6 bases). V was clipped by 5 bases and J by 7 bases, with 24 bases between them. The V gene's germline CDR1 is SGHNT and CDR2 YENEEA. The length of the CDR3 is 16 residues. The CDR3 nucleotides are TGTGCCAGCAGCCCCGTGGTGGCTCGGCCCGGAGGGGAGCAGTACTTC. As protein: CASSPVVARPGGEQYF.

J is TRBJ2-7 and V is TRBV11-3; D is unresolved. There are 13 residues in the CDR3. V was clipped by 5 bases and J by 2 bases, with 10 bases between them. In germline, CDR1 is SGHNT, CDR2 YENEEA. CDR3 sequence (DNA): TGTGCCAGCAGCCAGTCAGGTACCTACGAGCAGTACTTC. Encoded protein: CASSQSGTYEQYF.

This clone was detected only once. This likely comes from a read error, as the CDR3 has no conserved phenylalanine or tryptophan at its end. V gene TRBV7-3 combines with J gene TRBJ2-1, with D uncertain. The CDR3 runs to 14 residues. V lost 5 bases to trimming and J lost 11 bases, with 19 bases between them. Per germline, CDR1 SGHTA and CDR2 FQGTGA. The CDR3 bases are TGTGCCAGCAGCCCCCTGGCGAAACCCCGTCAGCAGTTCCTC. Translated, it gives CASSPLAKPRQQFL.

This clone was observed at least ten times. The CDR3 bases are TGTGCCAGCAGTTACTCGGGAGAGAACACTGAAGCTTTCTTT. This sequence encodes CASSYSGENTEAFF. The chain combines TRBV6-5 with TRBJ1-1; D not certain. CDR1 and CDR2 (germline): MNHEY, SVGAGI. The CDR3 is 14 residues long. V gave up 0 bases and J gave up 1 base, with 6 bases separating them.

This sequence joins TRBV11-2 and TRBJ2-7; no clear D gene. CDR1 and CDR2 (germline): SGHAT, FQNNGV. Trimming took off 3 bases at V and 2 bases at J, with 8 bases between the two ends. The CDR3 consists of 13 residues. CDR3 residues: CASSLGRTYEQYF. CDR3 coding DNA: TGTGCCAGCAGCTTGGGCCGGACCTACGAGCAGTACTTC.

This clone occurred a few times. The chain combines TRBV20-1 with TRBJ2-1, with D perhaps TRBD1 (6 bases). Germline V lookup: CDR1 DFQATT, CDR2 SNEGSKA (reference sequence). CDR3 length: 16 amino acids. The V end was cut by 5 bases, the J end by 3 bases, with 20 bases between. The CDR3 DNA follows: TGCAGTGCTGAGGGGCAGGGGACCCTCTACTACAATGAGCAGTTCTTC. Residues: CSAEGQGTLYYNEQFF.

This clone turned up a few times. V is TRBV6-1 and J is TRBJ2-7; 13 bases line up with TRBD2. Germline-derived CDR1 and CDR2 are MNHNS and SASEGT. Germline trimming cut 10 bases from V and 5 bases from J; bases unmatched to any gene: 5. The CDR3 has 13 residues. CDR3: CATRTSGSHEQYF. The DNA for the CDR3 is TGTGCCACCCGGACTAGCGGGAGCCACGAGCAGTACTTC.

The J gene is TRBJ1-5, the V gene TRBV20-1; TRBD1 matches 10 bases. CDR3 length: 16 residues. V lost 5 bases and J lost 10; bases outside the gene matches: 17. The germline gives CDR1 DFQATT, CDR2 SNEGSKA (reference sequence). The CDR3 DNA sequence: TGCAGTGCTCGCTACCCGGACAGGGGGTTCGATAATCCCCAGCATTTT. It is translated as CSARYPDRGFDNPQHF.

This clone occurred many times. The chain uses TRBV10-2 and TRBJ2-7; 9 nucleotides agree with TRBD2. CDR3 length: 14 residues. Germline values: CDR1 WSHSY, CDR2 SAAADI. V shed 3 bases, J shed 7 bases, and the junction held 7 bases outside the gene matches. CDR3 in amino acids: CASSDIAGAPEQYF. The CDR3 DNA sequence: TGCGCCAGCAGTGACATAGCGGGAGCCCCGGAGCAGTACTTC.

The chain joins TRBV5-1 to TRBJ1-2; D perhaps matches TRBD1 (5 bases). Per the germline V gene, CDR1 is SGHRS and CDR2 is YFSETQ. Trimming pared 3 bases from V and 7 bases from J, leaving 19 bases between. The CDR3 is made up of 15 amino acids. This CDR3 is CASSSDPGTACGYTF. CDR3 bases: TGCGCCAGCAGCTCTGACCCGGGGACGGCGTGTGGCTACACCTTC.

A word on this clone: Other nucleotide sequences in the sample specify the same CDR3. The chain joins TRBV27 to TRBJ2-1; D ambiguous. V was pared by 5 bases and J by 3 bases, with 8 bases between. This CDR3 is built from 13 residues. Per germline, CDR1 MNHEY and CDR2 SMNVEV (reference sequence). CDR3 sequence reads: CASSPSNYNEQFF. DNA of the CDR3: TGTGCCAGCAGTCCTTCTAACTACAATGAGCAGTTCTTC.

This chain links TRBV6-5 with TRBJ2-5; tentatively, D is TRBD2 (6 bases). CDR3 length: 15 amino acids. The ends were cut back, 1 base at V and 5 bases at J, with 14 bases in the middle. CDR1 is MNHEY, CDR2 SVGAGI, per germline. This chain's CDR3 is CASSYFAGTGETQYF. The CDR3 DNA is TGTGCCAGCAGTTACTTTGCGGGAACCGGCGAGACCCAGTACTTC.

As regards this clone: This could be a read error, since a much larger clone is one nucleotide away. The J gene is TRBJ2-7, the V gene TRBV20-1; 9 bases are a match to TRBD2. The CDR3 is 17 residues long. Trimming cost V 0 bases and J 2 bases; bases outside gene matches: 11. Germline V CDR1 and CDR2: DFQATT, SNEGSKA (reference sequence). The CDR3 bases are TGCAGTGCTAGAGATCTAGCGGGATGTTCGGAAACCTACGAGCAGTACGTC. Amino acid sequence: CSARDLAGCSETYEQYV.

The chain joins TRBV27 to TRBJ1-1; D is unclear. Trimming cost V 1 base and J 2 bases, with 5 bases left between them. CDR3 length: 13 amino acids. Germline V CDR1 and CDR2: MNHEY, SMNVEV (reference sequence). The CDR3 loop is CASSLFGNTEAFF. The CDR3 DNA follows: TGTGCCAGCAGTTTATTCGGCAACACTGAAGCTTTCTTT.

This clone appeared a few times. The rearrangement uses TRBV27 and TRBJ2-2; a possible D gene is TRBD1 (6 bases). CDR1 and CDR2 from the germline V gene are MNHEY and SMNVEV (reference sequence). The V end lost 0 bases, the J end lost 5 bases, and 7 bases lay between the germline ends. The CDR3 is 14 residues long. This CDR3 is CASSLSRGTGELFF. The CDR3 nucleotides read TGTGCCAGCAGTTTATCAAGGGGGACCGGGGAGCTGTTTTTT.

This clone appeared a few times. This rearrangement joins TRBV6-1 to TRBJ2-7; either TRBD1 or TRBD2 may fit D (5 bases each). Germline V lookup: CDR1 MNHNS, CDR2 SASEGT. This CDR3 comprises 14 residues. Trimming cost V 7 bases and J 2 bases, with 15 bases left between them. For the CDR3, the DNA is TGTGCCAGCACCACCGGGACGGACCCCTACGAGCAGTACTTC. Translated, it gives CASTTGTDPYEQYF.

The CDR3 region has the DNA TGTGCCAGCAGTCCGGGGCAGGGAGGAAACTACCGCTACACCTTC. Its translation is CASSPGQGGNYRYTF. The rearrangement uses TRBV6-1 and TRBJ1-2, with a weak D call TRBD1 (5 bases). The CDR3 is made up of 15 amino acids. CDR1 MNHNS and CDR2 SASEGT come from the germline V gene. V dropped 5 bases and J dropped 9 bases, with 22 bases sitting between them.

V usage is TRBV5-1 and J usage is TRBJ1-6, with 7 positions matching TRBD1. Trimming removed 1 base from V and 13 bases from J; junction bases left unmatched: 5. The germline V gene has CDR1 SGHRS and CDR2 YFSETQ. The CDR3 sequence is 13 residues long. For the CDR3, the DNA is TGCGCCAGCAGCTTGACCAAGGGGGCCCCCCTCCACTTT. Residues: CASSLTKGAPLHF. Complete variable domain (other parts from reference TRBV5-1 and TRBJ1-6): KAGVTQTPRYLIKTRGQQVTLSCSPISGHRSVSWYQQTPGQGLQFLFEYFSETQRNKGNFPGRFSGRQFSNSRSEMNVSTLELGDSALYLCASSLTKGAPLHFGNGTRLTVT.

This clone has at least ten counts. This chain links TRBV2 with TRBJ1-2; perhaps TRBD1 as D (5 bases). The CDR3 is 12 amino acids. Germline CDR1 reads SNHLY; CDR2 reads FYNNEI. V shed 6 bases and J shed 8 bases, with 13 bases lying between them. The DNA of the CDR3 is TGTGCCAGCAGGGGGAGGGGATACGGCTACACCTTC. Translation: CASRGRGYGYTF.

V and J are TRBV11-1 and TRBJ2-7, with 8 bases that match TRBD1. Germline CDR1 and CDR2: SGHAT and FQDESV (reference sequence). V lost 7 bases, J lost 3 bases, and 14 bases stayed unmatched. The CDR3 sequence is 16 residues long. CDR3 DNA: TGTGCCAGCATCTCCCAGGCAGGGGGCACCATCTACGAGCAGTACTTC. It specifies CASISQAGGTIYEQYF.

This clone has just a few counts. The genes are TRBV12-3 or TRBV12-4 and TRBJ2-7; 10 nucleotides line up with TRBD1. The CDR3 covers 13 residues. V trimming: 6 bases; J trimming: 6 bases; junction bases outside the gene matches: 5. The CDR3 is CASSPDRGAEQYF. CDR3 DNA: TGTGCCAGCAGCCCGGACAGGGGGGCCGAGCAGTACTTC.

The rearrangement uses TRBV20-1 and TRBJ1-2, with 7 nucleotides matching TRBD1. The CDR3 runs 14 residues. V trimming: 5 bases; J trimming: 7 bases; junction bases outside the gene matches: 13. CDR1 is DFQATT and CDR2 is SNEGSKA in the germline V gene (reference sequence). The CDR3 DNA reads TGCAGTGCTGCAGGGGGTTTAGCCATAAGTGGCTACACCTTC. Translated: CSAAGGLAISGYTF.

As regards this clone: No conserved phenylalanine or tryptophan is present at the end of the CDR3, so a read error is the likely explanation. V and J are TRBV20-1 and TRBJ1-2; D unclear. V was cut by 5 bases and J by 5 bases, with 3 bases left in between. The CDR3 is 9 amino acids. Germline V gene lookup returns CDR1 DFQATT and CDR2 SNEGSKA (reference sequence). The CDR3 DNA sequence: TGCAGTGCTTATTATGGCTACACCCTC. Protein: CSAYYGYTL.

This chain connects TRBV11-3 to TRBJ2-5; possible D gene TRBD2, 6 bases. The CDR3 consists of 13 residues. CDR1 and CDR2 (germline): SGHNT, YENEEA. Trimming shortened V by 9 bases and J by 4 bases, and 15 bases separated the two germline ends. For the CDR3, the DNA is TGTGCCAGAAGCATCCTCGGGGGAGAGACCCAGTACTTC. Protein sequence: CARSILGGETQYF.

The CDR3 here is CASSHRTAWDATNEKLFF. CDR3 bases: TGTGCCAGCAGCCATAGGACCGCCTGGGACGCAACTAATGAAAAACTGTTTTTT. This chain connects TRBV11-1 to TRBJ1-4; a possible D gene is TRBD1 (5 bases). CDR1 is SGHAT, CDR2 FQDESV, per germline (reference sequence). The CDR3 consists of 18 residues. V was pared by 5 bases and J by 0 bases, with 19 bases between.